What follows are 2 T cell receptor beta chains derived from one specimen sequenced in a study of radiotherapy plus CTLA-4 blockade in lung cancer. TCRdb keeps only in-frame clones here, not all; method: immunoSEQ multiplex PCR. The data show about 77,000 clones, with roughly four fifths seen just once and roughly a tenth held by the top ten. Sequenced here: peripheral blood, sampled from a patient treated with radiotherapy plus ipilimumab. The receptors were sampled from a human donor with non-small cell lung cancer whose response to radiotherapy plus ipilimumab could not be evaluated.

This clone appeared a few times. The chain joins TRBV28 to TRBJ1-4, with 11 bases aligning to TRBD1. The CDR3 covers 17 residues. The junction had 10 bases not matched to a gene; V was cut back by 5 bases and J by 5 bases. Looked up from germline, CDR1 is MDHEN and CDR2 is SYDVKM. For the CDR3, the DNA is TGTGCCAGCAGTAAAATGCCGGGACAGGGGGAAAATGAAAAACTGTTTTTT. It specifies CASSKMPGQGENEKLFF.

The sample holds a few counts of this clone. The CDR3, as DNA: TGTGCCAGCAGCGTAGGGGGGGGCGGTGGGACTGAAGCTTTCTTT. Translated: CASSVGGGGGTEAFF. This chain joins TRBV9 and TRBJ1-1; a possible D gene is TRBD1 (6 bases). V dropped 0 bases and J dropped 5 bases, with 14 bases sitting between them. The CDR3 runs 15 residues. In germline, CDR1 is SGDLS, CDR2 YYNGEE.